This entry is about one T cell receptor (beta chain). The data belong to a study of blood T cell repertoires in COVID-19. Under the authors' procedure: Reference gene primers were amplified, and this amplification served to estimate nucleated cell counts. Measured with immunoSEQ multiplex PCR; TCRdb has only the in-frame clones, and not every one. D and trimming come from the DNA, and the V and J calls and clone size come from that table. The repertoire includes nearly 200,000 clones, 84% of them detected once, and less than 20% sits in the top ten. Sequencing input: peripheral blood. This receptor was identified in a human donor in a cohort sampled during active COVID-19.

CDR3 residues: CASSQPDRGHEQYF. As DNA, the CDR3 is TGTGCCAGCAGCCAACCGGACAGGGGCCACGAGCAGTACTTC. The V call is TRBV6-5, the J call TRBJ2-7, with TRBD1 identical over 9 bases. The CDR3 is 14 amino acids. The V gene end was trimmed by 6 bases and the J gene end by 5 bases; junction bases not matched to a gene: 8. Germline V lookup: CDR1 MNHEY, CDR2 SVGAGI.